This T cell receptor beta chain came from a study of identical twins. Study-wide results and caveats: Models came in too low on out-of-frame TCR alpha sharing in monozygotic twins. For out-of-frame alpha sequences shared by twins, low generation probability was in excess.

This clonotype has just a few counts. Its cognate antigen is unknown. TCRdb processed the 5' RACE reads anew with MiXCR; each CDR3 protein has one entry. Of 230,000 or so distinct CDR3 sequences listed, approximately 8.3% were seen once; the top ten hold approximately 3%. The CDR3 sequence is 14 residues long. Trimming left V 5 bases short and J 3 bases short, with 13 bases between. CDR1 is SNHLY and CDR2 is FYNNEI in the germline V gene. A further study also used this sample, focusing on yellow fever vaccine responses in identical twins.

The material sequenced was CD8+ T cells sorted from blood. The gene calls are TRBV2 and TRBJ1-1; D is perhaps TRBD1 (5 bases). The TCR was taken from a woman aged 18 to 35 in good health. CDR3 loop: CASSSPGGDTEAFF. The CDR3 nucleotides read TGTGCCAGCAGTTCTCCTGGGGGGGACACTGAAGCTTTCTTT.